There are a few counts of the clone carrying this T cell receptor beta chain. This sample was included in a study of T cell changes during pregnancy in multiple sclerosis. This CDR3 is 15 amino acids long. In germline, CDR1 is LNHDA, CDR2 SQIVND (reference sequence). Germline trimming cut 3 bases from V and 8 bases from J; bases unmatched to any gene: 6. The protocol was immunoSEQ multiplex PCR, while the TCRdb copy is restricted to in-frame clones and leaves out a portion. The sample has 15,000 or so clones, about 87% seen once. Sample: CD8+ T cells from peripheral blood mononuclear cells, taken in the second trimester of pregnancy. J is TRBJ1-4 and V is TRBV19; 10 bases are shared with TRBD1. The receptor was derived from a female donor in good health, enrolled as a control in a pregnancy study. CDR3 residues: CASSIGGTGAEKLFF. The CDR3 nucleotides read TGTGCCAGTAGTATTGGTGGGACAGGGGCGGAAAAACTGTTTTTT.